One and the same sample provided the 27 T cell receptor beta chains below, sequenced in a study of T cell responses to AZD1222 COVID-19 vaccine. Repertoires were generated with immunoSEQ multiplex PCR, while TCRdb's copy carries only in-frame clones and drops some. The sample lists 55,000 to 85,000 clones, about four fifths occurring once. The sample was peripheral blood, taken on day 0 of AZD1222 vaccination. The receptors stem from an adult in good health.

This chain connects TRBV19 to TRBJ2-2, with unresolved D. The V end was cut by 10 bases, the J end by 1 base, with 16 bases between. This CDR3 is built from 15 residues. Per the germline V gene, CDR1 is LNHDA and CDR2 is SQIVND (reference sequence). CDR3 residues: CATCRLTENTGELFF. The CDR3 DNA sequence: TGTGCCACCTGCCGATTGACCGAGAACACCGGGGAGCTGTTTTTT. Using reference TRBV19 and TRBJ2-2 for the parts outside the CDR3, the full variable domain is DGGITQSPKYLFRKEGQNVTLSCEQNLNHDAMYWYRQDPGQGLRLIYYSQIVNDFQKGDIAEGYSVSREKKESFPLTVTSAQKNPTAFYLCATCRLTENTGELFFGEGSRLTVL.

This clone was counted only a few times. This chain links TRBV29-1 with TRBJ2-1; TRBD1 aligns across 10 bases. V shed 5 bases and J 4 bases; nucleotides not matched to a gene: 5. CDR1 and CDR2 from the germline V gene are SQVTM and ANQGSEA. The CDR3 runs 14 residues. The CDR3 here is CSVPGQGTYNEQFF. Here the CDR3 DNA reads TGCAGCGTTCCGGGACAGGGGACATACAATGAGCAGTTCTTC.

The J gene is TRBJ2-5, the V gene TRBV27, with D maybe TRBD1 (6 bases). With 6 bases removed from V and 5 bases from J, the gap between germline ends came to 16 bases. Germline-derived CDR1 and CDR2 are MNHEY and SMNVEV (reference sequence). This CDR3 has 14 amino acids. The CDR3, as DNA: TGTGCCAGCAGCCCAGGGTGGGGGCGGGAGACCCAGTACTTC. It is translated as CASSPGWGRETQYF.

The chain uses TRBV11-2 and TRBJ1-1; D unclear. CDR1 is SGHAT and CDR2 is FQNNGV in the germline V gene. Trimming shortened V by 4 bases and J by 6 bases, and 12 bases separated the two germline ends. This CDR3 contains 13 residues. This CDR3 is CASSSRSRSEAFF. The CDR3 DNA follows: TGTGCCAGCAGCTCCCGTTCCCGTTCTGAAGCTTTCTTT.

The rearrangement joins TRBV28 to TRBJ1-4; D is uncertain. There are 11 residues in the CDR3. The V end lost 2 bases, the J end lost 8 bases, and 3 bases lay between the germline ends. CDR1 is MDHEN and CDR2 is SYDVKM in the germline V gene. This chain's CDR3 is CASSLREKLFF. CDR3 bases: TGTGCCAGCAGTTTAAGGGAAAAACTGTTTTTT.

The chain employs TRBV18 and TRBJ2-3; D remains ambiguous. CDR1 KGHSH and CDR2 LQKENI come from the germline V gene. The CDR3 has 12 residues. V was clipped by 4 bases and J by 4 bases, with 6 bases between them. CDR3 nucleotide sequence: TGTGCCAGCTCACTCTACGCAGATACGCAGTATTTT. The encoded protein is CASSLYADTQYF.

J is TRBJ1-1 and V is TRBV6-5; 8 bases fit TRBD1. This CDR3 comprises 14 residues. J was trimmed by 6 bases and V by 6 bases; bases with no gene match: 9. The germline CDR1 and CDR2 sequences are MNHEY and SVGAGI. Here the CDR3 reads CASSTPDRAPEAFF. The CDR3 nucleotides are TGTGCCAGCAGCACCCCGGACAGGGCCCCTGAAGCTTTCTTT.

The chain recombines TRBV27 with TRBJ2-2; the match to TRBD2 covers 13 bases. This CDR3 is built from 16 residues. V gave up 6 bases and J gave up 0 bases; unmatched junction bases: 1. The germline V gene encodes CDR1 MNHEY and CDR2 SMNVEV (reference sequence). The CDR3 nucleotides read TGTGCCAGCAGGACTAGCGGGGGGTCGAACACCGGGGAGCTGTTTTTT. Amino acids: CASRTSGGSNTGELFF.

The chain links TRBV7-9 to TRBJ1-1; D not resolved. Deletions cut 2 bases from V and 1 base from J, with 2 bases between. The CDR3 length is 12 residues. Germline V gene lookup returns CDR1 SEHNR and CDR2 FQNEAQ (reference sequence). Here the CDR3 DNA reads TGTGCCAGCAGCTTATGGAACACTGAAGCTTTCTTT. As protein: CASSLWNTEAFF.

The chain carries TRBV4-1 and TRBJ2-3, with TRBD2 matching over 9 bases. CDR3 size: 16 residues. The germline gives CDR1 MGHRA, CDR2 YSYEKL. V dropped 1 base and J dropped 5; count of bases not matched to a gene: 7. The DNA of the CDR3 is TGCGCCAGCAGCCAAGCTCCTAGCGGGATTCAAGATACGCAGTATTTT. It codes for CASSQAPSGIQDTQYF.

This clone turned up a few times. The chain combines TRBV5-4 with TRBJ2-3; TRBD2 aligns across 9 bases. V shed 4 bases and J 0 bases; nucleotides not matched to a gene: 6. Germline V gene sequence: CDR1 SGHNT, CDR2 YYREEE (reference sequence). The CDR3 length is 16 residues. CDR3 amino acids: CASSRVAGGSTDTQYF. In nucleotides, the CDR3 is TGTGCCAGCAGCCGCGTGGCGGGGGGGAGCACAGATACGCAGTATTTT. Supplemented by reference TRBV5-4 and TRBJ2-3, the full variable domain reads ETGVTQSPTHLIKTRGQQVTLRCSSQSGHNTVSWYQQALGQGPQFIFQYYREEENGRGNFPPRFSGLQFPNYSSELNVNALELDDSALYLCASSRVAGGSTDTQYFGPGTRLTVL.

V is TRBV27 and J is TRBJ2-7, with TRBD2 matching over 7 bases. Germline V lookup: CDR1 MNHEY, CDR2 SMNVEV (reference sequence). This CDR3 is built from 14 residues. Germline trimming cut 6 bases from V and 0 bases from J; bases unmatched to any gene: 5. The CDR3 sequence is CASSEGTISYEQYF. Written as DNA, the CDR3 is TGTGCCAGCAGCGAAGGGACTATCTCCTACGAGCAGTACTTC.

This clone occurred a few times. The chain has TRBV18 and TRBJ2-3; tentatively, D is TRBD2 (6 bases). The V and J ends lost 3 bases and 3 bases respectively, with 16 bases between them. Germline values: CDR1 KGHSH, CDR2 LQKENI. CDR3 length equals 16 residues. The CDR3 loop reads CASSPSGGEATDTQYF. CDR3 coding DNA: TGTGCCAGCTCACCCTCTGGCGGGGAGGCGACAGATACGCAGTATTTT.

A single count supports this clone. The chain is built from TRBV19 and TRBJ2-6, with TRBD1 matching over 8 bases. This CDR3 contains 17 residues. CDR1 and CDR2 (germline): LNHDA, SQIVND (reference sequence). The trim removed 9 bases at V and 0 bases at J, leaving 10 bases unmatched. The chain's CDR3 is CASVGQGSFSGANVLTF. The CDR3 coding sequence is TGTGCCAGCGTCGGACAGGGATCCTTCTCTGGGGCCAACGTCCTGACTTTC.

This clone was observed a few times. The chain combines TRBV29-1 with TRBJ2-7; 11 nucleotides agree with TRBD2. The CDR3 is 13 residues long. The trim removed 7 bases at V and 5 bases at J, leaving 7 bases unmatched. CDR1 and CDR2 from the germline V gene are SQVTM and ANQGSEA. CDR3 sequence: CSARLAGRDEQYF. Here the CDR3 DNA reads TGCAGCGCAAGACTAGCGGGGAGGGACGAGCAGTACTTC.

The chain is built from TRBV29-1 and TRBJ1-2; 10 nucleotides match TRBD1. The V segment lost 6 bases and the J segment 2 bases; nucleotides outside the gene matches: 12. The length of the CDR3 is 16 residues. The germline V gene has CDR1 SQVTM and CDR2 ANQGSEA. The CDR3 region has the DNA TGCAGCGTCCACCTTTCCGGGACAGGGGAGAACTATGGCTACACCTTC. It encodes CSVHLSGTGENYGYTF.

This chain uses TRBV5-1 with TRBJ2-1, with 7 bases that match TRBD2. Germline V gene sequence: CDR1 SGHRS, CDR2 YFSETQ. The CDR3 sequence is 15 residues long. V shed 0 bases, J shed 8 bases, and the junction held 8 bases outside the gene matches. In DNA form, the CDR3 reads TGCGCCAGCAGCTTGGGAGCGGGGAGGAGCGATGAGCAGTTCTTC. Translated: CASSLGAGRSDEQFF. The entire variable domain, with the rest obtained from reference TRBV5-1 and TRBJ2-1, is as follows: KAGVTQTPRYLIKTRGQQVTLSCSPISGHRSVSWYQQTPGQGLQFLFEYFSETQRNKGNFPGRFSGRQFSNSRSEMNVSTLELGDSALYLCASSLGAGRSDEQFFGPGTRLTVL.

This sequence joins TRBV5-1 and TRBJ1-2; D uncertain. The CDR3 is 14 residues long. Germline assignment: CDR1 SGHRS and CDR2 YFSETQ. Deletions cut 3 bases from V and 2 bases from J, with 11 bases between. Here the CDR3 reads CASSSDPGNYGYTF. The CDR3 nucleotides read TGCGCCAGCAGCTCGGACCCGGGGAACTATGGCTACACCTTC. The entire variable domain, with the rest obtained from reference TRBV5-1 and TRBJ1-2, is as follows: KAGVTQTPRYLIKTRGQQVTLSCSPISGHRSVSWYQQTPGQGLQFLFEYFSETQRNKGNFPGRFSGRQFSNSRSEMNVSTLELGDSALYLCASSSDPGNYGYTFGSGTRLTVV.

In its sample, this clone is medium-sized. V usage is TRBV13 and J usage is TRBJ2-7; D might be TRBD2 (6 bases). V was shortened by 5 bases and J by 5 bases, with 16 bases between the two germline ends. The CDR3 runs to 14 residues. CDR1 and CDR2 (germline): PRHDT, FYEKMQ (reference sequence). The CDR3 DNA reads as TGTGCCAGCAGCGGACGACGGGGGTTGCACGAGCAGTACTTC. Translating it yields CASSGRRGLHEQYF.

This rearrangement joins TRBV5-1 to TRBJ2-7; 10 positions match TRBD1. The CDR3 has 16 residues. Looked up from germline, CDR1 is SGHRS and CDR2 is YFSETQ. Germline trimming cut 4 bases from V and 0 bases from J; bases unmatched to any gene: 7. The CDR3 DNA follows: TGCGCCAGCAGCGCCGGGACAGGGGCTTTCTCCTACGAGCAGTACTTC. Its translation is CASSAGTGAFSYEQYF.

This rearrangement joins TRBV9 to TRBJ1-1; D may be TRBD1 (6 bases). The length of the CDR3 is 15 residues. The germline V gene has CDR1 SGDLS and CDR2 YYNGEE. Deletions cut 0 bases from V and 2 bases from J, with 11 bases between. CDR3 DNA: TGTGCCAGCAGCGTAGTTTCGGGGGCAAACACTGAAGCTTTCTTT. Translated, it gives CASSVVSGANTEAFF.

This chain joins TRBV19 and TRBJ2-1; 8 positions match TRBD1. The CDR3 extends over 13 amino acids. V dropped 8 bases and J dropped 3; count of bases not matched to a gene: 3. The germline V gene has CDR1 LNHDA and CDR2 SQIVND (reference sequence). CDR3 nucleotide sequence: TGTGCCAGTTCCGGGACAGGCTACAATGAGCAGTTCTTC. Amino acids: CASSGTGYNEQFF.

This clone was observed once. The J gene is TRBJ1-2, the V gene TRBV6-2 or TRBV6-3; D not certain. Germline V gene sequence: CDR1 MNHEY, CDR2 SVGEGT. This CDR3 contains 15 residues. V gave up 0 bases and J gave up 4 bases, with 12 bases separating them. CDR3 in amino acids: CASSYSGGHGYGYTF. The CDR3 DNA reads TGTGCCAGCAGTTACTCGGGAGGGCATGGCTATGGCTACACCTTC.

J is TRBJ2-7 and V is TRBV2, with D hard to call. Trimming left V 5 bases short and J 3 bases short, with 8 bases between. The CDR3 is 12 amino acids. Looked up from germline, CDR1 is SNHLY and CDR2 is FYNNEI. CDR3 amino acids: CASSFVLYEQYF. The CDR3 coding sequence is TGTGCCAGCAGTTTCGTCCTCTACGAGCAGTACTTC. The full variable domain, rest sourced from reference TRBV2 and TRBJ2-7, is EPEVTQTPSHQVTQMGQEVILRCVPISNHLYFYWYRQILGQKVEFLVSFYNNEISEKSEIFDDQFSVERPDGSNFTLKIRSTKLEDSAMYFCASSFVLYEQYFGPGTRLTVT.

V and J are TRBV6-5 and TRBJ1-2, with 9 bases matching TRBD1. The CDR3 has 15 residues. Unmatched junction bases numbered 13, after V lost 6 bases and J lost 8 bases. Germline assignment: CDR1 MNHEY and CDR2 SVGAGI. The CDR3 sequence is CASRVRDRAPKGYTF. CDR3 bases: TGTGCCAGCAGGGTCCGGGACAGGGCACCTAAGGGCTACACCTTC.

The V call is TRBV30, the J call TRBJ1-2; TRBD1 matches at 8 bases. Per the germline V gene, CDR1 is GTSNPN and CDR2 is SVGIG (reference sequence). The CDR3 has 12 amino acids. The CDR3 loop is CARDRRDYGYTF. CDR3 in DNA: TGTGCAAGGGACAGGAGGGACTATGGCTACACCTTC.

The gene calls are TRBV30 and TRBJ1-3; 8 bases are shared with TRBD1. After removal of 2 bases from V and 3 bases from J, the junction contained 6 bases not matched to a gene. The germline gives CDR1 GTSNPN, CDR2 SVGIG (reference sequence). The CDR3 runs 15 residues. The CDR3 is CAWSWSGGLGNTIYF. Written as DNA, the CDR3 is TGTGCCTGGAGTTGGTCAGGGGGCCTTGGAAACACCATATATTTT.